This paragraph covers one T cell receptor (beta chain) sequence. Its antigen is currently unknown. The record originates from a study of immune evolution from preneoplasia to lung adenocarcinoma. Study-wide points: Normal lung had highest clonality; later lesions appeared denser, more diverse. Top clone share appeared to fall from AAH through AIS, MIA, adenocarcinoma.

Repertoires were generated with immunoSEQ multiplex PCR, while TCRdb's copy carries only in-frame clones and drops some. The data contain roughly 4,800 clones, around 85% of them singletons. Patients had resection in Japan or China between about 2013 and 2017. Sequences were obtained from FFPE adjacent normal lung tissue. This sequence originates from a donor of 70 years or more with lung adenocarcinoma.

The CDR3 loop is CASSQGQTDYNEQFF. The DNA of the CDR3 is TGCGCCAGCAGCCAAGGGCAAACCGACTACAATGAGCAGTTCTTC. This chain links TRBV4-1 with TRBJ2-1, with D unclear. The V end lost 1 base, the J end lost 3 bases, and 10 bases lay between the germline ends. CDR1 and CDR2 from the germline V gene are MGHRA and YSYEKL. The CDR3 sequence is 15 residues long.